This T cell receptor beta chain was identified in a study of early T cells in non-severe SARS-CoV-2 infection. Across the whole study: With bulk RNA from unsorted whole blood as input, sequencing yielded unpaired chains. Overall study results and limits: Matching results from VDJdb favored anti-spike CD8 responses, leaving private and CD4 specificities undetected.

V lost 0 bases to trimming and J lost 6 bases, with 8 bases between them. The CDR3 is made up of 13 amino acids. Germline CDR1 WNHNN, CDR2 SYGVQD (reference sequence). This clonotype occurred many times. Its antigen is unknown. TCRdb reprocessed the 5' RACE reads with MiXCR, giving one entry per CDR3 protein. This table holds over 45,000 distinct CDR3 sequences, 5.6% found once. The V and J genes are TRBV10-1 and TRBJ1-1, with D unclear. The specimen sequenced was whole blood. The receptor was derived from an adult who was a healthcare worker with PCR-confirmed SARS-CoV-2 infection or an uninfected control (not recorded which). The CDR3 nucleotides read TGCGCCAGCAGTGAGTCAGGGTTTGCTGAAGCTTTCTTT. It yields the protein CASSESGFAEAFF.